The 25 T cell receptor beta chains below come from one sample, sequenced in a study of cytotoxic CD8 clonotypes in ibrutinib-treated CLL. Generated by immunoSEQ multiplex PCR, the TCRdb table keeps only in-frame clones and is missing some. The repertoire includes 130,000 or so clones, approximately 81% of them detected once, and about 13% sits in the top ten. The specimen comprised PBMCs, sampled after 12 months of ibrutinib treatment. The receptors were sampled from a human donor with chronic lymphocytic leukemia.

This sequence joins TRBV5-1 and TRBJ2-5, with 8 bases fitting TRBD1. The germline CDR1 and CDR2 sequences are SGHRS and YFSETQ. J gave up 10 bases and V 4 bases, and 9 bases lay outside the gene matches. The CDR3 has 13 amino acids. The CDR3: CASSGGTGGDQYF. The CDR3 nucleotides are TGCGCCAGCAGCGGGGGGACAGGAGGAGACCAGTACTTC.

In this sample, this clone turned up a few times. The chain carries TRBV6-6 and TRBJ2-7, with 8 bases that match TRBD1. Per germline, CDR1 MNHNY and CDR2 SVGAGI (reference sequence). Trimming took 5 bases from V and 0 from J; bases not matched to a gene: 6. CDR3 length equals 15 residues. CDR3 coding DNA: TGTGCCAGCAGTCCCGGGACAGGTAACTCCTACGAGCAGTACTTC. It encodes CASSPGTGNSYEQYF.

The CDR3 here is CASSLGDRVHGYTF. The CDR3 region has the DNA TGTGCCAGCAGTTTGGGGGACAGGGTTCATGGCTACACCTTC. The chain couples TRBV2 to TRBJ1-2; 9 nucleotides align to TRBD1. Losses at the gene ends were 5 bases for V and 6 bases for J; bases not matched to a gene: 7. The germline V gene has CDR1 SNHLY and CDR2 FYNNEI. The CDR3 is 14 amino acids. Looking up the rest from reference TRBV2 and TRBJ1-2 gives the full variable domain: EPEVTQTPSHQVTQMGQEVILRCVPISNHLYFYWYRQILGQKVEFLVSFYNNEISEKSEIFDDQFSVERPDGSNFTLKIRSTKLEDSAMYFCASSLGDRVHGYTFGSGTRLTVV.

The CDR3 nucleotides read TGTGCCAGCAGCCTCCGGGACAGGGGATATGTGAACACTGAAGCTTTCTTT. Translation gives CASSLRDRGYVNTEAFF. The chain combines TRBV4-2 with TRBJ1-1, with 10 positions matching TRBD1. V lost 4 bases and J lost 0; bases outside the gene matches: 8. The CDR3 spans 17 residues. Germline V gene sequence: CDR1 LGHNA, CDR2 YNFKEQ.

The sample holds one count of this clone. The rearrangement joins TRBV9 to TRBJ2-3; D is possibly TRBD1 (6 bases). CDR1 and CDR2 (germline): SGDLS, YYNGEE. The CDR3 is made up of 15 amino acids. V was cut by 5 bases and J by 3 bases, with 16 bases left in between. The CDR3 protein is CASSVQGFLTDTQYF. The CDR3 DNA sequence: TGTGCCAGCAGTGTTCAGGGGTTCTTGACAGATACGCAGTATTTT. Looking up the rest from reference TRBV9 and TRBJ2-3 gives the full variable domain: DSGVTQTPKHLITATGQRVTLRCSPRSGDLSVYWYQQSLDQGLQFLIQYYNGEERAKGNILERFSAQQFPDLHSELNLSSLELGDSALYFCASSVQGFLTDTQYFGPGTRLTVL.

This clone was counted a single time. The chain carries TRBV4-2 and TRBJ2-1; the D gene is possibly TRBD2 (6 bases). From germline, CDR1 is LGHNA and CDR2 YNFKEQ. This CDR3 contains 15 residues. Trimming took 5 bases from V and 1 from J, leaving 12 bases between them. The CDR3 bases are TGTGCCAGCAGCTCGGAGGGCCTGTCCTACAATGAGCAGTTCTTC. It encodes CASSSEGLSYNEQFF.

The chain combines TRBV9 with TRBJ2-7; 7 positions match TRBD1. The trim removed 0 bases at V and 2 bases at J, leaving 5 bases unmatched. Germline V gives CDR1 SGDLS, CDR2 YYNGEE. The CDR3 sequence is 15 residues long. This chain's CDR3 is CASSVEPGQTYEQYF. The CDR3 DNA is TGTGCCAGCAGCGTAGAACCGGGACAGACCTACGAGCAGTACTTC.

The chain is built from TRBV6-1 and TRBJ2-7, with 14 bases identical to TRBD2. CDR3 length: 21 amino acids. Germline-derived CDR1 and CDR2 are MNHNS and SASEGT. Trimming removed 0 bases from V and 3 bases from J; junction bases left unmatched: 16. CDR3 loop: CASSEAWEGTSGSGVLYEQYF. For the CDR3, the DNA is TGTGCCAGCAGTGAAGCTTGGGAGGGGACTAGCGGGAGCGGTGTCCTCTACGAGCAGTACTTC.

The V call is TRBV21-1, the J call TRBJ2-1; the table's D call of TRBD2 was not tested on the DNA. TRBV21-1 constitutes a pseudogene. The CDR3 sequence is 12 residues long. This CDR3 reads CASPGRIHEQFF. The DNA for the CDR3 is TGTGCCAGCCCTGGTAGAATCCATGAGCAGTTCTTC.

The rearrangement joins TRBV7-2 to TRBJ2-7; D is possibly TRBD2 (5 bases). This CDR3 has 17 amino acids. Trimming removed 4 bases at V and 0 bases at J, with 19 bases between. Germline-derived CDR1 and CDR2 are SGHTA and FQGNSA. The CDR3 DNA follows: TGTGCCAGCAGCTACCCTCAAAACGGGGATAGCTCCTACGAGCAGTACTTC. Its translation: CASSYPQNGDSSYEQYF.

This chain links TRBV30 with TRBJ2-2, with D perhaps matching TRBD1 (5 bases). Trimming shortened V by 4 bases and J by 4 bases, and 16 bases separated the two germline ends. The CDR3 sequence is 15 residues long. Germline CDR1 and CDR2: GTSNPN and SVGIG (reference sequence). The CDR3 DNA reads as TGTGCCTGGACGCCAGGGATATTAGTCACCGGGGAGCTGTTTTTT. Its translation is CAWTPGILVTGELFF.

The chain employs TRBV27 and TRBJ1-4; D uncertain. Germline V gene data show CDR1 as MNHEY and CDR2 as SMNVEV (reference sequence). Trimming took off 6 bases at V and 5 bases at J, with 10 bases between the two ends. There are 13 residues in the CDR3. CDR3 in amino acids: CASSLQPNEKLFF. In DNA form, the CDR3 reads TGTGCCAGCAGCTTGCAGCCGAATGAAAAACTGTTTTTT. Full variable domain (rest looked up from reference TRBV27 and TRBJ1-4): EAQVTQNPRYLITVTGKKLTVTCSQNMNHEYMSWYRQDPGLGLRQIYYSMNVEVTDKGDVPEGYKVSRKEKRNFPLILESPSPNQTSLYFCASSLQPNEKLFFGSGTQLSVL.

The V gene is TRBV2, the J gene TRBJ2-2; 7 positions agree with TRBD2. With V trimmed by 6 bases and J by 3 bases, 16 bases remained unmatched. The CDR3 has 18 residues. In germline, CDR1 is SNHLY, CDR2 FYNNEI. This CDR3 reads CASRIPPGGSLDTGELFF. CDR3 in DNA: TGTGCCAGCAGGATCCCCCCCGGGGGGAGTCTGGACACCGGGGAGCTGTTTTTT. Full variable domain (remainder filled in from reference TRBV2 and TRBJ2-2): EPEVTQTPSHQVTQMGQEVILRCVPISNHLYFYWYRQILGQKVEFLVSFYNNEISEKSEIFDDQFSVERPDGSNFTLKIRSTKLEDSAMYFCASRIPPGGSLDTGELFFGEGSRLTVL.

The chain links TRBV15 to TRBJ2-1; D is ambiguous. CDR3 size: 14 residues. The V end was cut by 1 base, the J end by 6 bases, with 10 bases between. Germline V CDR1 and CDR2: LNHNV, YYDKDF (reference sequence). CDR3 residues: CATSRAVFTNEQFF. Written as DNA, the CDR3 is TGTGCCACCAGCAGAGCGGTCTTCACCAATGAGCAGTTCTTC.

The chain is built from TRBV5-1 and TRBJ2-1; 8 bases are a match to TRBD2. V lost 1 base, J lost 5 bases, and 5 bases stayed unmatched. CDR1 is SGHRS, CDR2 YFSETQ, per germline. This CDR3 comprises 15 residues. The CDR3 DNA reads as TGCGCCAGCAGCTTGTCGGGAGGGCCTAACAATGAGCAGTTCTTC. Residues: CASSLSGGPNNEQFF.

The chain couples TRBV27 to TRBJ1-5; possibly TRBD1 for D (5 bases). The CDR3 length is 18 residues. Germline CDR1 and CDR2: MNHEY and SMNVEV (reference sequence). Trimming took off 4 bases at V and 3 bases at J, with 22 bases between the two ends. Here the CDR3 DNA reads TGTGCCAGCAGTTCTAGTCCGGGACGACCCAGCCCCAATCAGCCCCAGCATTTT. Amino acids: CASSSSPGRPSPNQPQHF.

V usage is TRBV28 and J usage is TRBJ1-5, with 7 bases lining up with TRBD1. With V trimmed by 6 bases and J by 6 bases, 2 bases remained unmatched. The germline V gene encodes CDR1 MDHEN and CDR2 SYDVKM. The CDR3 runs 12 residues. CDR3 nucleotide sequence: TGTGCCAGCAGCCAGGGGGGTCAGCCCCAGCATTTT. It encodes CASSQGGQPQHF.

This chain uses TRBV19 with TRBJ1-2, with TRBD1 matching 9 bases. V was clipped by 7 bases and J by 7 bases; unmatched bases: 10. The CDR3 is 14 residues long. CDR1 is LNHDA and CDR2 is SQIVND in the germline V gene (reference sequence). Here the CDR3 DNA reads TGTGCCAGTATCAAAGACCGGACAGGGGTTGGCTACACCTTC. Protein: CASIKDRTGVGYTF. The entire variable domain, with the rest obtained from reference TRBV19 and TRBJ1-2, is as follows: DGGITQSPKYLFRKEGQNVTLSCEQNLNHDAMYWYRQDPGQGLRLIYYSQIVNDFQKGDIAEGYSVSREKKESFPLTVTSAQKNPTAFYLCASIKDRTGVGYTFGSGTRLTVV.

The rearrangement links TRBV18 to TRBJ2-7, with 9 bases aligning to TRBD2. Unmatched junction bases numbered 11, after V lost 2 bases and J lost 0 bases. CDR1 is KGHSH and CDR2 is LQKENI in the germline V gene. The CDR3 is 18 residues long. The CDR3 nucleotides are TGTGCCAGCTCACCATTGCCCTCTGCGGGAGGGGCCTCCTACGAGCAGTACTTC. It yields the protein CASSPLPSAGGASYEQYF.

The chain employs TRBV28 and TRBJ2-7; 8 bases match TRBD2. The junction had 4 bases not matched to a gene; V was cut back by 6 bases and J by 3 bases. CDR3 length: 13 amino acids. CDR1 and CDR2 from the germline V gene are MDHEN and SYDVKM. The CDR3 DNA follows: TGTGCCAGCAGATATAGCGGGAACTACGAGCAGTACTTC. Translated, it gives CASRYSGNYEQYF.

The gene calls are TRBV27 and TRBJ2-7; D assignment may be TRBD1 or TRBD2 (5 bases each). The CDR3 spans 15 residues. CDR1 MNHEY and CDR2 SMNVEV come from the germline V gene (reference sequence). Trimming removed 3 bases at V and 1 base at J, with 13 bases between. The CDR3 DNA reads as TGTGCCAGCAGTTTTGAGGGGACCCTGTCCTACGAGCAGTACTTC. Translating gives CASSFEGTLSYEQYF.

In this sample, this clone turned up once. The rearrangement links TRBV7-2 to TRBJ1-1; possibly TRBD1 for D (6 bases). In germline, CDR1 is SGHTA, CDR2 FQGNSA. Trimming removed 1 base from V and 5 bases from J, with 11 bases in between. The CDR3 covers 14 residues. CDR3 residues: CASSLGRTGTEAFF. CDR3 nucleotides: TGTGCCAGCAGCTTAGGTAGAACAGGGACTGAAGCTTTCTTT.

The rearrangement joins TRBV7-9 to TRBJ1-2; D is unclear. The length of the CDR3 is 15 residues. The V and J ends lost 3 bases and 4 bases respectively, with 15 bases between them. Germline assignment: CDR1 SEHNR and CDR2 FQNEAQ (reference sequence). CDR3 bases: TGTGCCAGCAGCTTGGCGGCTTTCGAAAGCTATGGCTACACCTTC. It is translated as CASSLAAFESYGYTF.

The DNA of the CDR3 is TGTGAAAAATCCCTCTGCGCGCAGGTGGGTAACACTGAAGCTTTCTTT. Translating it yields CEKSLCAQVGNTEAFF. This chain links TRBV6-6 with TRBJ1-1; D remains ambiguous. The CDR3 totals 16 residues. The germline gives CDR1 MNHNY, CDR2 SVGAGI (reference sequence).

The V gene is TRBV5-4, the J gene TRBJ1-2; D is unresolved. The CDR3 covers 14 residues. Trimming took off 4 bases at V and 6 bases at J, with 16 bases between the two ends. Per germline, CDR1 SGHNT and CDR2 YYREEE (reference sequence). The CDR3 loop is CASSPELNPNGYTF. The CDR3, as DNA: TGTGCCAGCAGCCCAGAATTAAATCCCAATGGCTACACCTTC.